Each of the 7 T cell receptor beta chains below was sequenced from the same sample in a study of post-analysis software for immune sequencing data. cDNA libraries of TCR beta carried unique molecular identifiers. TCRdb called the PCR reads again in MiXCR, with one record for every CDR3 protein. The sample contains roughly 540,000 distinct CDR3 sequences, approximately 34% of which appear only once. Study-wide points: A handful of TRBV segments were significantly more frequent in patients than in controls. TRBV5-6, TRBV5-1 and TRBV20-1 were among these segments.

These receptors' targets are unknown. Source material: blood. The source of these receptors is a girl under 18 with multiple sclerosis.

A few counts support this clonotype. The chain carries TRBV29-1 and TRBJ2-1; possibly TRBD1 for D (6 bases). The V and J ends lost 1 base and 3 bases respectively, with 7 bases between them. CDR3 length: 13 residues. Per germline, CDR1 SQVTM and CDR2 ANQGSEA. The CDR3 protein is CSVEGTVYNEQFF. The CDR3 DNA reads as TGCAGCGTTGAAGGGACAGTCTACAATGAGCAGTTCTTC.

The sample holds a few counts of this clonotype. The rearrangement uses TRBV7-8 and TRBJ2-1; 8 nucleotides line up with TRBD2. CDR1 and CDR2 (germline): SGHVS, FQNEAQ. J lost 0 bases, V lost 4 bases, and 5 bases had no gene match. This CDR3 region has 16 residues. CDR3: CASSSLAGYSYNEQFF. For the CDR3, the DNA is TGTGCCAGCAGCTCGTTAGCGGGGTACTCCTACAATGAGCAGTTCTTC. The full variable domain, in which reference TRBV7-8 and TRBJ2-1 provide the parts outside the CDR3, is GAGVSQSPRYKVAKRGQDVALRCDPISGHVSLFWYQQALGQGPEFLTYFQNEAQLDKSGLPSDRFFAERPEGSVSTLKIQRTQQEDSAVYLCASSSLAGYSYNEQFFGPGTRLTVL.

This clonotype occurred a few times. The chain joins TRBV7-9 to TRBJ1-2; D is unclear. The CDR3 consists of 17 residues. Germline-derived CDR1 and CDR2 are SEHNR and FQNEAQ (reference sequence). V lost 5 bases, J lost 4 bases, and 23 bases lay in between. CDR3 nucleotides: TGTGCCAGCAGCCAGACGAGGAACGGAGGCTCGGGCTATGGCTACACCTTC. Translated: CASSQTRNGGSGYGYTF.

This rearrangement joins TRBV6-1 to TRBJ2-7; D unresolved. Germline V gene sequence: CDR1 MNHNS, CDR2 SASEGT. V was shortened by 7 bases and J by 1 base, with 8 bases between the two germline ends. CDR3 length: 12 residues. In DNA, the CDR3 is TGTGCCAGCACGTGGGAATCCTACGAGCAGTACTTC. The encoded protein is CASTWESYEQYF.

The chain combines TRBV12-3 or TRBV12-4 with TRBJ2-5, with TRBD1 matching over 9 bases. J was trimmed by 5 bases and V by 10 bases; bases with no gene match: 17. The CDR3 totals 16 residues. The CDR3 loop reads CANSPGDRAVGETQYF. CDR3 sequence (DNA): TGTGCCAACAGCCCGGGGGACAGGGCGGTGGGTGAGACCCAGTACTTC.

The chain carries TRBV25-1 and TRBJ2-7; D might be TRBD1 (7 bases). Between the trimmed V and J ends, which lost 7 bases and 0 bases, there was a span of 16 bases. Germline V gene data show CDR1 as MGHDK and CDR2 as SYGVNS. The CDR3 consists of 15 residues. The chain's CDR3 is CASTPGGYNSYEQYF. The CDR3 DNA follows: TGTGCCAGCACCCCAGGGGGGTACAACTCCTACGAGCAGTACTTC.

The J gene is TRBJ1-1, the V gene TRBV6-2 or TRBV6-3, with D tentatively TRBD1 (6 bases). The germline V and J ends were trimmed by 10 bases and 4 bases, with 19 bases remaining between them. Germline values: CDR1 MNHEY, CDR2 SVGEGT. The CDR3 sequence is 14 residues long. For the CDR3, the DNA is TGTGCCACCATGGACAGCCCCACCAGCACTGAAGCTTTCTTT. This gives the protein CATMDSPTSTEAFF.